The clone carrying this T cell receptor (beta chain) was recorded once. The sample is drawn from a study of CD4 and CD8 cells across lung adenocarcinoma regions. CDR1 is SGHTA and CDR2 is FQGNSA in the germline V gene. The CDR3 consists of 15 residues. The V gene end was trimmed by 7 bases and the J gene end by 13 bases; junction bases not matched to a gene: 19. TCRdb independently ran MiXCR on the PCR reads; one entry per CDR3 protein. The sample lists some 8,400 distinct CDR3 sequences; less than 70% were seen once. The patients had localized lung adenocarcinoma, a non-small cell subtype. The chain employs TRBV7-2 and TRBJ2-4, with 7 bases identical to TRBD2. Source material: CD8+ T cells from the center of a lung tumor. This receptor was identified in a female donor with lung adenocarcinoma. The CD4 and CD8 labels of this study may be unreliable. The CDR3 nucleotides read TGTGCCAGCATCTCGGGGGGACCAGCCACAGACACGCAGTACTTC. Translated: CASISGGPATDTQYF. Filled out from reference TRBV7-2 and TRBJ2-4, the complete variable domain reads GAGVSQSPSNKVTEKGKDVELRCDPISGHTALYWYRQSLGQGLEFLIYFQGNSAPDKSGLPSDRFSAERTGGSVSTLTIQRTQQEDSAVYLCASISGGPATDTQYFGAGTRLSVL.